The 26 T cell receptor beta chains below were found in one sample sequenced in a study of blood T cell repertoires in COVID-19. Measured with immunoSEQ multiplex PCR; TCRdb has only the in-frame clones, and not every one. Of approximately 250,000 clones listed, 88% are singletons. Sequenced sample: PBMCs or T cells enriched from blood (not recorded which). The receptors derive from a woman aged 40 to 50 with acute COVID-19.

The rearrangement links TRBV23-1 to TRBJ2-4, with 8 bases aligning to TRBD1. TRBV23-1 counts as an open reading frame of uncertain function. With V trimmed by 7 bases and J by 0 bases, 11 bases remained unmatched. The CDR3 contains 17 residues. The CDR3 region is CASTSGTGKLAKNIQYF. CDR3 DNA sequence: TGCGCCAGCACGTCCGGGACAGGAAAACTAGCCAAAAACATTCAGTACTTC.

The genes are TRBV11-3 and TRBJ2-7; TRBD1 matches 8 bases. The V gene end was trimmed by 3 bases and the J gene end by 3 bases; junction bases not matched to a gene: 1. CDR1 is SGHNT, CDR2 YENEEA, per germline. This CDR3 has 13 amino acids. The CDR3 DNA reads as TGTGCCAGCAGCTTTGGACAGGGCTACGAGCAGTACGTC. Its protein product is CASSFGQGYEQYV.

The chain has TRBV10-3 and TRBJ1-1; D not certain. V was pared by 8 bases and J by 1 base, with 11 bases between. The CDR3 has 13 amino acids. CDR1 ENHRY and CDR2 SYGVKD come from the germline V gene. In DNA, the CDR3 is TGTGCCATCGGAGAGGTAGAGAACACTGAAGCTTTCTTT. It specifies CAIGEVENTEAFF.

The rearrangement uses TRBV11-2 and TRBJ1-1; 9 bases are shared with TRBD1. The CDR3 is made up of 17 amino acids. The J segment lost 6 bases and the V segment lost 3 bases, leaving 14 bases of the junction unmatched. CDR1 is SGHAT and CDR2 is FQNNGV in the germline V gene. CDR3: CASSFSGQGLGRSEAFF. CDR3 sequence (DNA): TGTGCCAGCAGCTTTTCGGGACAGGGATTGGGTAGGTCTGAAGCTTTCTTT.

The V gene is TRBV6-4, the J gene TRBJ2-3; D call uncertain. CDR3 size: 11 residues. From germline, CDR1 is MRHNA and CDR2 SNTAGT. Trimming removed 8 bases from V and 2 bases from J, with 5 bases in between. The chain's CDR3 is CASGDTDTQYF. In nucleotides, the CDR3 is TGTGCCAGCGGAGACACAGATACGCAGTATTTT.

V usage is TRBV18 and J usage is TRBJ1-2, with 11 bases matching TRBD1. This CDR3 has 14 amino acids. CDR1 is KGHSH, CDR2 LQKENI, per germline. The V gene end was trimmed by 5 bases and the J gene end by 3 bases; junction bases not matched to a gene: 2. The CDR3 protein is CASSSGQGDYGYTF. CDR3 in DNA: TGTGCCAGCTCATCGGGACAGGGGGACTATGGCTACACCTTC.

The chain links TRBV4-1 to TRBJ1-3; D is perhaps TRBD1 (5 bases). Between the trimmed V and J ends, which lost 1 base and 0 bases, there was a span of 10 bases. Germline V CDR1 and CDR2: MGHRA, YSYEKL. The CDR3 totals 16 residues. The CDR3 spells CASSQGGLYSGNTIYF. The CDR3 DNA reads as TGCGCCAGCAGCCAAGGGGGACTTTACTCTGGAAACACCATATATTTT.

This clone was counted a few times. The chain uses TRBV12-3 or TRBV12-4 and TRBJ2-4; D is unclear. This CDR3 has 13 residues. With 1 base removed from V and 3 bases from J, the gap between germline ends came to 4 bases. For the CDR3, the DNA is TGTGCCAGCAGTTTAGATCACAAAAACATTCAGTACTTC. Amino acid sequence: CASSLDHKNIQYF.

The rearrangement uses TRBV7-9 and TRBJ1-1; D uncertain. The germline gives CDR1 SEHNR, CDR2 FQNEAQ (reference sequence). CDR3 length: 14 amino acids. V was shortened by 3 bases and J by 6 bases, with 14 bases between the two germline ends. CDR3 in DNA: TGTGCCAGCAGCTTGACTCCCCAGTGGGCTGAAGCTTTCTTT. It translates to CASSLTPQWAEAFF.

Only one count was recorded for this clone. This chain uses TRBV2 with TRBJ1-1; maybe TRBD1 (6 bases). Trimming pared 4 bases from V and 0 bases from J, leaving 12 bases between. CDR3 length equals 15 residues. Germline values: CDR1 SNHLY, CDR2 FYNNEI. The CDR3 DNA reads TGTGCCAGCAGTGGGACAGCGGCCATGAACACTGAAGCTTTCTTT. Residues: CASSGTAAMNTEAFF.

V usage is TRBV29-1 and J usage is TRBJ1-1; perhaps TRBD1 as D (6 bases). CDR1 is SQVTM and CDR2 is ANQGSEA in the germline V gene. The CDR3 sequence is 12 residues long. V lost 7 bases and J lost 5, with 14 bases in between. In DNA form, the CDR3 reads TGCAGCGGCCACAGGGTAGGAACTGAAGCTTTCTTT. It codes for CSGHRVGTEAFF.

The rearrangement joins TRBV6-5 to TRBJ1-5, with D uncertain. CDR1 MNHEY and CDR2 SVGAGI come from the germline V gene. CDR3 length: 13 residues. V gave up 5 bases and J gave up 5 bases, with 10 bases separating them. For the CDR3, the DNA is TGTGCCAGCAGTAAGGACGGGGATCAGCCCCAGCATTTT. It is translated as CASSKDGDQPQHF.

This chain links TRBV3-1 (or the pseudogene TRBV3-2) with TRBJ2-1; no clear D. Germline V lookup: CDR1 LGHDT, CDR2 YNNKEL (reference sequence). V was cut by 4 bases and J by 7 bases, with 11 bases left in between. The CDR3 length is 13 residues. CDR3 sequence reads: CASSPSTGNEQFF. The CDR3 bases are TGTGCCAGCAGCCCTTCGACTGGTAATGAGCAGTTCTTC.

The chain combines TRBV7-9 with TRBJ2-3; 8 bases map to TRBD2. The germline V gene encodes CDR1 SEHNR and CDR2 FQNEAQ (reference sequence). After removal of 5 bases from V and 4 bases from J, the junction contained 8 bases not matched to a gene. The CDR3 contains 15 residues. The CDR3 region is CASSGTGLGADTQYF. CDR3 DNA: TGTGCCAGCAGCGGCACGGGACTAGGGGCAGATACGCAGTATTTT.

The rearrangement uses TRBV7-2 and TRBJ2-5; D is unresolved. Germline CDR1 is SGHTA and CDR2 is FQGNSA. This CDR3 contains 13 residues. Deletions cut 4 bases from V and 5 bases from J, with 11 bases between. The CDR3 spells CASSSGSSETQYF. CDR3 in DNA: TGTGCCAGCAGCTCAGGAAGCTCGGAGACCCAGTACTTC.

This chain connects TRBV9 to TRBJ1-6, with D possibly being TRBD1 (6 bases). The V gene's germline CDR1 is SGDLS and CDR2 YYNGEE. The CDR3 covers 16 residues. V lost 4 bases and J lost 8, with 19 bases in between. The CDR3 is CASSPGTSRGDSPLHF. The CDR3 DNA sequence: TGTGCCAGCAGCCCGGGGACATCGAGGGGTGATTCACCCCTCCACTTT. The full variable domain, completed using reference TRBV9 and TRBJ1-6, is DSGVTQTPKHLITATGQRVTLRCSPRSGDLSVYWYQQSLDQGLQFLIQYYNGEERAKGNILERFSAQQFPDLHSELNLSSLELGDSALYFCASSPGTSRGDSPLHFGNGTRLTVT.

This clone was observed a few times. The CDR3 bases are TGCAGCGTTCACCAGGCAACAGATACGCAGTATTTT. Residues: CSVHQATDTQYF. The rearrangement uses TRBV29-1 and TRBJ2-3, with D unclear. Germline CDR1 SQVTM, CDR2 ANQGSEA. CDR3 length equals 12 residues. Trimming shortened V by 5 bases and J by 3 bases, and 9 bases separated the two germline ends.

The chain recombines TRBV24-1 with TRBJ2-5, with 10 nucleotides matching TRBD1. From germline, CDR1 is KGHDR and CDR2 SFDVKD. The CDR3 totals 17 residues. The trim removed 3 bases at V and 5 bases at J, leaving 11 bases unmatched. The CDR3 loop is CATSDHAGTGALETQYF. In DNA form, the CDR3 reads TGTGCCACCAGTGATCACGCCGGGACAGGGGCCTTGGAGACCCAGTACTTC.

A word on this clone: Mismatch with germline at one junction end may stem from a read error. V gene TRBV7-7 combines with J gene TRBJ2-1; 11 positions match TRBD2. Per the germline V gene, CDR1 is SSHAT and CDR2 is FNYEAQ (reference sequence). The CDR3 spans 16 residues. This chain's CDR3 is CASSLAGTSGYDEQFF. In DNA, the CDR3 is TGTGCTAGCAGCTTAGCTGGGACTAGCGGTTACGATGAGCAGTTCTTC.

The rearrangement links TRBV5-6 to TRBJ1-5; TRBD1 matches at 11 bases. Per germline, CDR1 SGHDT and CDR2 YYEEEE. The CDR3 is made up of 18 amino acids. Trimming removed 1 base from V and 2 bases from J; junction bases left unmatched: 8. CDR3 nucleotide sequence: TGTGCCAGCAGCTTGTGGGGGACAGGGGGAACGGGCAATCAGCCCCAGCATTTT. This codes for CASSLWGTGGTGNQPQHF.

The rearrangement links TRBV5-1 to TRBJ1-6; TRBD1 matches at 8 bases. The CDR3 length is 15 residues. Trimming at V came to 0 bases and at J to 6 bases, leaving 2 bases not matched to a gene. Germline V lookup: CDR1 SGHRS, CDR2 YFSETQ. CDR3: CASSLAGQGNSPLHF. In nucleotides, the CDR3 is TGCGCCAGCAGCTTGGCAGGACAGGGTAATTCACCCCTCCACTTT.

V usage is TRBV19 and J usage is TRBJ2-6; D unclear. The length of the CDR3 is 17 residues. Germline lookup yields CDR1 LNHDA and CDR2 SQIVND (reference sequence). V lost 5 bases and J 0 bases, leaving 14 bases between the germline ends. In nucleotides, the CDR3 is TGTGCCAGTAGTCTAGGAGAGCTAATCTCTGGGGCCAACGTCCTGACTTTC. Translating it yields CASSLGELISGANVLTF.

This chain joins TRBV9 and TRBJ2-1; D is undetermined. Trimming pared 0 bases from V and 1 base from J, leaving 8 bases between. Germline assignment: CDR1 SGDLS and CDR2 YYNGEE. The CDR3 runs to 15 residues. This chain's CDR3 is CASSVGGWSYNEQFF. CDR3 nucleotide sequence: TGTGCCAGCAGCGTAGGAGGATGGTCCTACAATGAGCAGTTCTTC.

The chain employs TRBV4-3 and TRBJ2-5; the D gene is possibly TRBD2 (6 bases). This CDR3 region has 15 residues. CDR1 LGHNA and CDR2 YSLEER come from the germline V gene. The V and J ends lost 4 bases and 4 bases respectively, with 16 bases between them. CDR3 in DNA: TGCGCCAGCAGCCTAGGGGTAGGAGGGGTAGAGACCCAGTACTTC. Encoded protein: CASSLGVGGVETQYF.

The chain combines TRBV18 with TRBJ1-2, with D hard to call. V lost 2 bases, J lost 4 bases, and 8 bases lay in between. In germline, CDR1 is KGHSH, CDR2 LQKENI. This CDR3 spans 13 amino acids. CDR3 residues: CASSPGNSYGYTF. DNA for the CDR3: TGTGCCAGCTCACCAGGTAATAGCTATGGCTACACCTTC.

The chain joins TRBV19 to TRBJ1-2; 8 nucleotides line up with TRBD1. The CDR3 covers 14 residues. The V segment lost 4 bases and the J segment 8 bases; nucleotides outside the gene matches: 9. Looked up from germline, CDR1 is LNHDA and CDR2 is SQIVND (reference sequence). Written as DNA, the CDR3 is TGTGCCAGTAGTACGGACAGGGATACGGCCGGCTACACCTTC. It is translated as CASSTDRDTAGYTF.